Below are 29 T cell receptor beta chains sequenced from a single sample in a study of cytomegalovirus exposure and HLA in healthy donors. The PCR ran on 60 Vbeta and 13 Jbeta primers. The repertoire was sequenced with immunoSEQ multiplex PCR; TCRdb's copy has only in-frame clones and lacks some. The data contain fewer than 150,000 clones, 65% to 70% of them seen just once; the ten biggest clones take up approximately 1.6%. Sequencing input: PBMCs. The origin of the receptors is a human donor in good health.

The rearrangement joins TRBV19 to TRBJ2-6; 8 bases are a match to TRBD1. Germline assignment: CDR1 LNHDA and CDR2 SQIVND (reference sequence). This CDR3 contains 17 residues. J gave up 4 bases and V 5 bases, and 10 bases lay outside the gene matches. CDR3: CASSDGQGVSGANVLTF. CDR3 bases: TGTGCCAGTAGTGATGGACAGGGTGTATCCGGGGCCAACGTCCTGACTTTC.

The chain recombines TRBV28 with TRBJ2-7; 8 bases are a match to TRBD1. The CDR3 loop spans 14 amino acids. Germline CDR1 is MDHEN and CDR2 is SYDVKM. V lost 7 bases and J lost 2; bases outside the gene matches: 7. The CDR3 region has the DNA TGTGCCAGCACCTCAGGGACAGGCACCTACGAGCAGTACTTC. Its protein is CASTSGTGTYEQYF.

The CDR3 sequence: CASTIGGGYEQYF. As DNA, the CDR3 is TGTGCCAGCACCATCGGGGGAGGCTACGAGCAGTACTTC. The J gene is TRBJ2-7, the V gene TRBV6-5; TRBD2 is a possible D gene (6 bases). The germline CDR1 and CDR2 sequences are MNHEY and SVGAGI. The CDR3 is made up of 13 amino acids. V lost 7 bases, J lost 3 bases, and 13 bases lay in between.

The CDR3 nucleotides read TGTGCCAGCAGTTTATTAGCCAACAATCAGCCCCAGCATTTT. Residues: CASSLLANNQPQHF. The rearrangement joins TRBV27 to TRBJ1-5; D is undetermined. Germline lookup yields CDR1 MNHEY and CDR2 SMNVEV (reference sequence). The CDR3 is 14 amino acids. V lost 1 base and J lost 3, with 7 bases in between.

The chain joins TRBV7-9 to TRBJ1-3, with D unresolved. The CDR3 runs to 16 residues. The V and J ends lost 1 base and 0 bases respectively, with 10 bases between them. From germline, CDR1 is SEHNR and CDR2 FQNEAQ (reference sequence). CDR3 sequence reads: CASSLVGSYSGNTIYF. The CDR3 coding sequence is TGTGCCAGCAGCTTAGTGGGCAGTTACTCTGGAAACACCATATATTTT.

V gene TRBV29-1 combines with J gene TRBJ2-3; no clear D. Deletions cut 8 bases from V and 6 bases from J, with 15 bases between. Germline values: CDR1 SQVTM, CDR2 ANQGSEA. The length of the CDR3 is 12 residues. The CDR3 DNA sequence: TGCAGCCTAATGGGTCACTACGATACGCAGTATTTT. It codes for CSLMGHYDTQYF.

This clone has a handful of counts. The gene calls are TRBV11-2 and TRBJ2-3; D possibly corresponds to TRBD1 (6 bases). This CDR3 comprises 16 residues. Germline values: CDR1 SGHAT, CDR2 FQNNGV. Deletions cut 2 bases from V and 4 bases from J, with 16 bases between. CDR3 coding DNA: TGTGCCAGCAGCTTACGGACAGAGCCTTTGGCAGATACGCAGTATTTT. Translated: CASSLRTEPLADTQYF.

The rearrangement links TRBV4-1 to TRBJ1-3; 7 positions match TRBD1. J was trimmed by 5 bases and V by 1 base; bases with no gene match: 2. Germline V lookup: CDR1 MGHRA, CDR2 YSYEKL. The CDR3 covers 14 residues. The DNA for the CDR3 is TGCGCCAGCAGCCAAGCGGGACAGCGAAACACCATATATTTT. Translated: CASSQAGQRNTIYF.

The CDR3 sequence: CASSSPGAIQYF. The CDR3 DNA sequence: TGTGCCAGCAGCTCCCCCGGAGCCATTCAGTACTTC. The rearrangement links TRBV5-4 to TRBJ2-4, with unresolved D. The CDR3 is 12 amino acids. Per germline, CDR1 SGHNT and CDR2 YYREEE (reference sequence). Trimming shortened V by 3 bases and J by 9 bases, and 10 bases separated the two germline ends.

The V and J genes are TRBV10-3 and TRBJ1-1; D might be TRBD1 (5 bases). Deletions cut 3 bases from V and 5 bases from J, with 10 bases between. Per the germline V gene, CDR1 is ENHRY and CDR2 is SYGVKD. The length of the CDR3 is 13 residues. CDR3 DNA sequence: TGTGCCATCAGTGATGGGGGGGTAACTGAAGCTTTCTTT. Translation gives CAISDGGVTEAFF.

The CDR3 DNA is TGTGCCAGCAGCTTAGACCGGAGCTCCTACAATGAGCAGTTCTTC. Translated, it gives CASSLDRSSYNEQFF. This rearrangement joins TRBV11-2 to TRBJ2-1, with D unclear. This CDR3 has 15 amino acids. V gave up 0 bases and J gave up 0 bases, with 6 bases separating them. Per the germline V gene, CDR1 is SGHAT and CDR2 is FQNNGV.

The chain employs TRBV5-5 and TRBJ2-2, with 10 positions matching TRBD1. The length of the CDR3 is 16 residues. V dropped 3 bases and J dropped 2; count of bases not matched to a gene: 4. Germline V gene data show CDR1 as SGHKS and CDR2 as YYEKEE (reference sequence). The CDR3 sequence: CASSSDRGRNTGELFF. The CDR3 DNA reads TGTGCCAGCAGCTCAGACAGGGGGCGCAACACCGGGGAGCTGTTTTTT.

The chain has TRBV6-6 and TRBJ2-7; 9 nucleotides line up with TRBD2. J lost 2 bases, V lost 0 bases, and 2 bases had no gene match. This CDR3 spans 15 amino acids. Germline-derived CDR1 and CDR2 are MNHNY and SVGAGI (reference sequence). DNA of the CDR3: TGTGCCAGCAGTTACTCGATAGCGGGGGCCTACGAGCAGTACTTC. It specifies CASSYSIAGAYEQYF.

In its sample, this clone was seen a few times. V usage is TRBV10-3 and J usage is TRBJ2-7, with 8 bases lining up with TRBD2. Germline V gene lookup returns CDR1 ENHRY and CDR2 SYGVKD. The CDR3 runs 13 residues. In DNA form, the CDR3 reads TGTGCTGCCGGGCCTAGCGGGTCCTACGAGCAGTACTTC. Its translation is CAAGPSGSYEQYF.

In DNA form, the CDR3 reads TGTGCCAGTAGCCCGCGAGGGGGTTACACAGGGAACACTGAAGCTTTCTTT. This translates into CASSPRGGYTGNTEAFF. The chain combines TRBV19 with TRBJ1-1, with D possibly TRBD1 on 6 matching bases. The CDR3 runs 17 residues. The V gene lost 6 bases and the J gene lost 1 base, with 21 bases spanning the gap. Germline V gives CDR1 LNHDA, CDR2 SQIVND (reference sequence).

This clone was detected only a few times. The chain is built from TRBV19 and TRBJ1-5, with 10 nucleotides matching TRBD1. Per germline, CDR1 LNHDA and CDR2 SQIVND (reference sequence). With 4 bases clipped from V and 6 bases from J, the junction kept 9 bases outside the gene matches. This CDR3 comprises 16 residues. The CDR3 here is CASSTATGGSIQPQHF. In DNA, the CDR3 is TGTGCCAGTAGTACCGCGACAGGGGGCTCTATTCAGCCCCAGCATTTT.

This clone was detected only a few times. Written as DNA, the CDR3 is TGTGCCAGCAGTCCAGGGGATCTGGCCTCCTACGAGCAGTACTTC. Translated: CASSPGDLASYEQYF. The chain has TRBV28 and TRBJ2-7, with D maybe TRBD1 (6 bases). CDR1 is MDHEN and CDR2 is SYDVKM in the germline V gene. The CDR3 consists of 15 residues. The ends were cut back, 5 bases at V and 0 bases at J, with 14 bases in the middle.

CDR3 residues: CASSPRLAVYNEQFF. CDR3 bases: TGTGCCAGCAGCCCCAGACTAGCGGTCTACAATGAGCAGTTCTTC. This chain uses TRBV4-2 with TRBJ2-1; 9 bases fit TRBD2. With V trimmed by 4 bases and J by 3 bases, 4 bases remained unmatched. CDR1 LGHNA and CDR2 YNFKEQ come from the germline V gene. This CDR3 is 15 amino acids long.

This chain links TRBV15 with TRBJ2-4, with a possible D match to TRBD2 (7 bases). Germline values: CDR1 LNHNV, CDR2 YYDKDF (reference sequence). The CDR3 loop spans 19 amino acids. V was shortened by 1 base and J by 1 base, with 20 bases between the two germline ends. The CDR3 nucleotides read TGTGCCACCAGCAGAGGGGGCCTGGGGGGGCACATGGCCAAAAACATTCAGTACTTC. Protein sequence: CATSRGGLGGHMAKNIQYF. The full variable domain, completed using reference TRBV15 and TRBJ2-4, is DAMVIQNPRYQVTQFGKPVTLSCSQTLNHNVMYWYQQKSSQAPKLLFHYYDKDFNNEADTPDNFQSRRPNTSFCFLDIRSPGLGDTAMYLCATSRGGLGGHMAKNIQYFGAGTRLSVL.

This clone has only one observation. The chain links TRBV6-5 to TRBJ2-5; maybe TRBD1 (5 bases). The DNA end lines up better with TRBJ2-7; the J call may be wrong. CDR3 length: 15 amino acids. Germline CDR1 reads MNHEY; CDR2 reads SVGAGI. The CDR3 nucleotides are TGTGCCAGCAGTTACTCAGGGGTGAATCGCGACGAGCAGTACTTC. Translating it yields CASSYSGVNRDEQYF.

This sequence joins TRBV18 and TRBJ2-1; TRBD2 is a possible D gene (5 bases). Germline V CDR1 and CDR2: KGHSH, LQKENI. The CDR3 runs to 14 residues. V lost 5 bases to trimming and J lost 9 bases, with 17 bases between them. CDR3 protein: CASSGDRGLREQFF. The DNA for the CDR3 is TGTGCCAGCTCAGGGGATCGGGGTTTACGTGAGCAGTTCTTC.

V usage is TRBV15 and J usage is TRBJ2-7; 9 positions agree with TRBD2. This CDR3 region has 16 residues. With 5 bases clipped from V and 2 bases from J, the junction kept 10 bases outside the gene matches. The germline V gene encodes CDR1 LNHNV and CDR2 YYDKDF (reference sequence). The CDR3 loop reads CATSPLGGRGPYEQYF. DNA for the CDR3: TGTGCCACCAGCCCCCTGGGCGGGAGGGGGCCCTACGAGCAGTACTTC.

The chain has TRBV5-1 and TRBJ2-1; 8 positions agree with TRBD2. With 5 bases clipped from V and 2 bases from J, the junction kept 6 bases outside the gene matches. The CDR3 is made up of 15 amino acids. Looked up from germline, CDR1 is SGHRS and CDR2 is YFSETQ. CDR3 in DNA: TGCGCCAGCAGTCCCTCGGGGGGGACCTACAATGAGCAGTTCTTC. Translation: CASSPSGGTYNEQFF.

This chain uses TRBV5-1 with TRBJ2-5; D might be TRBD1 (5 bases). The last part of the DNA fits TRBJ2-7 better; the J call may be wrong. This CDR3 has 14 amino acids. The V gene's germline CDR1 is SGHRS and CDR2 YFSETQ. The CDR3 DNA reads TGCGCCAGCAGCTTGGGACAGCCAAGGGGCGAGCAGTACTTC. This gives the protein CASSLGQPRGEQYF.

The chain joins TRBV14 to TRBJ2-2, with a possible D match to TRBD2 (5 bases). CDR3 size: 13 residues. V lost 8 bases to trimming and J lost 1 base, with 8 bases between them. Per the germline V gene, CDR1 is SGHDN and CDR2 is FVKESK. CDR3 in DNA: TGTGCCAGCGCTCGGGGGAACACCGGGGAGCTGTTTTTT. Amino acid sequence: CASARGNTGELFF.

This clone was counted only a few times. This chain joins TRBV7-2 and TRBJ1-1; D not resolved. Trimming removed 0 bases from V and 4 bases from J, with 18 bases in between. The CDR3 is 17 residues long. The germline CDR1 and CDR2 sequences are SGHTA and FQGNSA. The CDR3 nucleotides are TGTGCCAGCAGCTTAGCCCTCGGGGTAGCCCGGGGCACTGAAGCTTTCTTT. The encoded protein is CASSLALGVARGTEAFF.

Here the CDR3 DNA reads TGTGCCAGCAGCCAAGAATCCAGGGGAATGTCACCCCTCCACTTT. Translating it yields CASSQESRGMSPLHF. The chain links TRBV4-2 to TRBJ1-6; D possibly corresponds to TRBD1 (6 bases). CDR1 is LGHNA, CDR2 YNFKEQ, per germline. V was clipped by 0 bases and J by 10 bases, with 13 bases between them. The CDR3 runs to 15 residues.

Remarks on this clone: Given the absence of the conserved phenylalanine or tryptophan at the CDR3 end, a read error is likely. The chain employs TRBV5-1 and TRBJ1-5; no firm D call. The CDR3 spans 14 residues. Germline values: CDR1 SGHRS, CDR2 YFSETQ. V was pared by 0 bases and J by 6 bases, with 10 bases between. CDR3 nucleotides: TGCGCCAGCAGCTTGGGGACCGAGGGTCAGCCCCAGCATCTT. Its translation is CASSLGTEGQPQHL.

This sequence joins TRBV6-6 and TRBJ2-1; a possible D gene is TRBD2 (5 bases). V was pared by 0 bases and J by 4 bases, with 7 bases between. The CDR3 is 14 residues long. CDR1 is MNHNY, CDR2 SVGAGI, per germline (reference sequence). This CDR3 is CASSYSEVYNEQFF. CDR3 bases: TGTGCCAGCAGTTACTCGGAGGTTTACAATGAGCAGTTCTTC.